The next 16 T cell receptor beta chains were all read from a single sample in a study of cytomegalovirus exposure and HLA in healthy donors (dated by TCRdb to about 2017). The receptor library was made with the immunoSEQ multiplex PCR assay. TCRdb took this table from immuneACCESS and kept in-frame rearrangements with V and J called. Such tables lack part of the clones; where checked against another copy, unresolved V genes explain under half of the gap, and the rest is unexplained. The sample table lists about 110,000 clones, roughly nine tenths of them with a count of one. The ten most abundant clones make up 1.5% to 2% of the sample. The specimen was PBMCs. The receptors originated from a young woman in good health and CMV-seronegative.

J is TRBJ1-5 and V is TRBV5-4; TRBD1 matches 8 bases. CDR1 and CDR2 from the germline V gene are SGHNT and YYREEE (reference sequence). The V segment lost 4 bases and the J segment 7 bases; nucleotides outside the gene matches: 16. The CDR3 is 17 residues long. The CDR3 sequence is CASSQTGAEVGYQPQHF. The CDR3 region has the DNA TGTGCCAGCAGCCAGACAGGGGCCGAGGTCGGATACCAGCCCCAGCATTTT.

The V call is TRBV5-1, the J call TRBJ2-7; 7 bases align to TRBD2. Germline values: CDR1 SGHRS, CDR2 YFSETQ. The CDR3 is 17 amino acids. The V gene end was trimmed by 0 bases and the J gene end by 2 bases; junction bases not matched to a gene: 11. The CDR3 region is CASSLGLLGGDAYEQYF. In DNA, the CDR3 is TGCGCCAGCAGCTTGGGTCTTTTGGGAGGGGATGCCTACGAGCAGTACTTC.

The chain couples TRBV6-1 to TRBJ2-1, with D unresolved. Trimming pared 3 bases from V and 0 bases from J, leaving 6 bases between. Germline-derived CDR1 and CDR2 are MNHNS and SASEGT. The CDR3 is made up of 14 amino acids. The CDR3 DNA reads as TGTGCCAGCAGTGACCAGTTCTCCTACAATGAGCAGTTCTTC. This gives the protein CASSDQFSYNEQFF.

This clone was seen a few times. The rearrangement uses TRBV2 and TRBJ1-6; tentative D call: TRBD1 (6 bases). Germline V gene data show CDR1 as SNHLY and CDR2 as FYNNEI. This CDR3 is 15 amino acids long. Trimming stripped 5 bases from V and 6 bases from J, with 14 bases between. Here the CDR3 DNA reads TGTGCCAGCAGTCAACAGGGAGTAGGTAATTCACCCCTCCACTTT. Translated, it gives CASSQQGVGNSPLHF.

This chain joins TRBV5-5 and TRBJ2-3; D ambiguous. V lost 9 bases and J lost 0, with 17 bases in between. This CDR3 is built from 15 residues. Germline lookup yields CDR1 SGHKS and CDR2 YYEKEE (reference sequence). CDR3 protein: CATRRDSLSTDTQYF. CDR3 bases: TGTGCCACCAGGAGAGACTCCCTTAGCACAGATACGCAGTATTTT.

V and J are TRBV7-2 and TRBJ2-1, with D tentatively TRBD1 (6 bases). Deletions cut 5 bases from V and 2 bases from J, with 19 bases between. Germline V CDR1 and CDR2: SGHTA, FQGNSA. The CDR3 contains 17 residues. This CDR3 reads CASSRRKTGMAYNEQFF. CDR3 DNA: TGTGCCAGCAGCCGAAGGAAAACAGGGATGGCCTACAATGAGCAGTTCTTC.

The chain has TRBV5-1 and TRBJ1-2, with a tentative D call TRBD1 (6 bases). The CDR3 is 13 residues long. Trimming removed 2 bases at V and 6 bases at J, with 11 bases between. Germline CDR1 and CDR2: SGHRS and YFSETQ. This CDR3 reads CASSLGQTHGYTF. The CDR3 DNA sequence: TGCGCCAGCAGCTTAGGACAGACCCATGGCTACACCTTC.

The chain carries TRBV7-9 and TRBJ2-3; 9 bases agree with TRBD1. The CDR3 has 18 residues. Looked up from germline, CDR1 is SEHNR and CDR2 is FQNEAQ (reference sequence). The V segment lost 2 bases and the J segment 2 bases; nucleotides outside the gene matches: 11. The CDR3 nucleotides are TGTGCCAGCAGCTTACCCGGGACAGGGACACAAACCACAGATACGCAGTATTTT. Translated: CASSLPGTGTQTTDTQYF.

The V gene is TRBV6-4, the J gene TRBJ2-3, with 10 bases identical to TRBD1. The CDR3 runs 15 residues. Germline V lookup: CDR1 MRHNA, CDR2 SNTAGT. Trimming cost V 6 bases and J 1 base; bases outside gene matches: 4. In DNA, the CDR3 is TGTGCCAGCAGCCGTGGGACAGGGGGCACAGATACGCAGTATTTT. This translates into CASSRGTGGTDTQYF.

The rearrangement joins TRBV30 to TRBJ2-7; 8 bases match TRBD1. The CDR3 consists of 13 residues. CDR1 and CDR2 (germline): GTSNPN, SVGIG (reference sequence). V trimming: 5 bases; J trimming: 2 bases; junction bases outside the gene matches: 5. CDR3 DNA sequence: TGTGCCTGGGTCGACAGGGGCGCCTACGAGCAGTACTTC. It encodes CAWVDRGAYEQYF.

This clone was recorded a few times. The chain couples TRBV2 to TRBJ2-7, with D maybe TRBD1 (5 bases). Germline V gene data show CDR1 as SNHLY and CDR2 as FYNNEI. The V gene lost 1 base and the J gene lost 5 bases, with 9 bases spanning the gap. This CDR3 is built from 13 residues. The CDR3 coding sequence is TGTGCCAGCAGTGAAGGGTCCAGGGACGAGCAGTACTTC. This sequence encodes CASSEGSRDEQYF.

This sequence joins TRBV7-2 and TRBJ1-5; the D gene is possibly TRBD1 (5 bases). Germline V gene sequence: CDR1 SGHTA, CDR2 FQGNSA. The CDR3 runs 17 residues. Trimming removed 3 bases from V and 4 bases from J, with 19 bases in between. The CDR3 loop reads CASSFLPGGAKNQPQHF. Here the CDR3 DNA reads TGTGCCAGCAGCTTCCTTCCCGGAGGGGCCAAGAATCAGCCCCAGCATTTT.

The V gene is TRBV4-1, the J gene TRBJ2-1, with 12 positions matching TRBD2. Trimming took 3 bases from V and 8 from J; bases not matched to a gene: 11. The CDR3 is 17 residues long. Germline CDR1 MGHRA, CDR2 YSYEKL. In DNA, the CDR3 is TGCGCCAGCAGCCACCTCTCTAGCGGGGGGGCGTTAGATGAGCAGTTCTTC. As protein: CASSHLSSGGALDEQFF.

The chain uses TRBV7-9 and TRBJ2-7, with 7 bases aligning to TRBD1. With V trimmed by 3 bases and J by 2 bases, 1 base remained unmatched. This CDR3 contains 13 residues. The germline CDR1 and CDR2 sequences are SEHNR and FQNEAQ (reference sequence). As DNA, the CDR3 is TGTGCCAGCAGCTTTACAGGGGCCTACGAGCAGTACTTC. As protein: CASSFTGAYEQYF.

The chain uses TRBV29-1 and TRBJ2-5; 11 positions match TRBD2. Looked up from germline, CDR1 is SQVTM and CDR2 is ANQGSEA. V gave up 4 bases and J gave up 2 bases; unmatched junction bases: 6. The CDR3 runs 15 residues. The CDR3 reads CSVATGTSGQETQYF. The DNA of the CDR3 is TGCAGCGTTGCCACCGGGACTAGCGGTCAAGAGACCCAGTACTTC.

The chain uses TRBV19 and TRBJ1-2; TRBD1 aligns across 8 bases. V gave up 5 bases and J gave up 8 bases; unmatched junction bases: 4. Per the germline V gene, CDR1 is LNHDA and CDR2 is SQIVND (reference sequence). There are 12 residues in the CDR3. DNA for the CDR3: TGTGCCAGTAGTGGACAGGGAGAGGGCTACACCTTC. Its translation: CASSGQGEGYTF.